What follows are 2 T cell receptor beta chains derived from one specimen sequenced in a study of immune cell composition in non-small cell lung cancer. This table comes from immunoSEQ multiplex PCR, and its TCRdb copy is limited to in-frame clones, with some not included. The table shows 900 to 1,300 clones, with 70% to 80% occurring only once. Normal lung sampling was at least 3 cm from the tumour, as distant as possible. Sequencing was carried out using non-adjacent lung tissue. The receptors come from a human donor with non-small cell lung cancer.

The chain is built from TRBV11-2 and TRBJ1-1, with 10 bases fitting TRBD1. Germline V gene lookup returns CDR1 SGHAT and CDR2 FQNNGV. V lost 8 bases, J lost 6 bases, and 9 bases stayed unmatched. The CDR3 has 14 residues. The CDR3 region is CASGSGTGVAEAFF. For the CDR3, the DNA is TGTGCCAGCGGATCCGGGACAGGGGTTGCTGAAGCTTTCTTT.

The CDR3 DNA sequence: TGCGCCAGCGGGGACAGGTCTCCCACCTTC. Translation gives CASGDRSPTF. The chain is built from TRBV5-1 and TRBJ1-2, with TRBD1 matching 8 bases. Germline-derived CDR1 and CDR2 are SGHRS and YFSETQ. The CDR3 contains 10 residues. Trimming cost V 7 bases and J 13 bases; bases outside gene matches: 6.